These 7 T cell receptor beta chains were sequenced from one sample in a study of blood T cell repertoires in COVID-19. The protocol was immunoSEQ multiplex PCR, while the TCRdb copy is restricted to in-frame clones and leaves out a portion. The sample contains about 44,000 clones, around 89% of which appear only once. Source material: peripheral blood. The receptors originated from a man in his 70s with active COVID-19.

V and J are TRBV4-1 and TRBJ2-3; TRBD2 matches at 8 bases. Germline V gene sequence: CDR1 MGHRA, CDR2 YSYEKL. After removal of 5 bases from V and 2 bases from J, the junction contained 3 bases not matched to a gene. This CDR3 has 14 amino acids. The CDR3 spells CASSGSGATDTQYF. The CDR3 DNA reads as TGCGCCAGCAGCGGTAGCGGGGCCACAGATACGCAGTATTTT.

CDR3 bases: TGTGCCAGCAGCCCCCGGACTAGCGGGGCATTACAAGAGACCCAGTACTTC. Translating it yields CASSPRTSGALQETQYF. This chain joins TRBV7-2 and TRBJ2-5; 12 nucleotides align to TRBD2. Germline V CDR1 and CDR2: SGHTA, FQGNSA. The V segment lost 5 bases and the J segment 2 bases; nucleotides outside the gene matches: 9. This CDR3 has 17 amino acids.

Comment on this clone: The junction departs from germline at one end; a sequencing error may be responsible. The chain links TRBV28 to TRBJ2-7; D may be TRBD2 (6 bases). Per the germline V gene, CDR1 is MDHEN and CDR2 is SYDVKM. The CDR3 sequence is 13 residues long. The CDR3 loop reads CASSLVVGRRGEF. In nucleotides, the CDR3 is TGTGCCAGCAGTTTAGTTGTCGGTCGGAGGGGTGAATTC. Filled out from reference TRBV28 and TRBJ2-7, the complete variable domain reads DVKVTQSSRYLVKRTGEKVFLECVQDMDHENMFWYRQDPGLGLRLIYFSYDVKMKEKGDIPEGYSVSREKKERFSLILESASTNQTSMYLCASSLVVGRRGEFGPGTRLTVT.

This chain connects TRBV5-8 to TRBJ2-3, with a tentative D call TRBD1 (5 bases). V was clipped by 4 bases and J by 6 bases, with 12 bases between them. CDR1 is SGHTS and CDR2 is YDEGEE in the germline V gene. This CDR3 is built from 13 residues. CDR3 loop: CASSPGPGDTQYF. CDR3 coding DNA: TGTGCCAGCAGCCCGGGTCCAGGGGATACGCAGTATTTT. Drawing the rest from reference TRBV5-8 and TRBJ2-3, the complete variable domain is EAGVTQSPTHLIKTRGQQATLRCSPISGHTSVYWYQQALGLGLQFLLWYDEGEERNRGNFPPRFSGRQFPNYSSELNVNALELEDSALYLCASSPGPGDTQYFGPGTRLTVL.

The chain employs TRBV4-2 and TRBJ2-5; 10 nucleotides agree with TRBD2. The CDR3 is 16 residues long. The V and J ends lost 0 bases and 3 bases, in that order; junction bases with no gene match: 4. Germline lookup yields CDR1 LGHNA and CDR2 YNFKEQ. The CDR3 loop reads CASSQDGLAGEETQYF. The CDR3 coding sequence is TGTGCCAGCAGCCAAGATGGGCTAGCGGGGGAAGAGACCCAGTACTTC.

CDR3 nucleotide sequence: TGTGCCAGCACCCCTTCGGGGGGGTCGCCCTACGAGCAGTACTTC. This sequence encodes CASTPSGGSPYEQYF. The chain recombines TRBV6-2 or TRBV6-3 with TRBJ2-7; TRBD2 matches at 8 bases. With V trimmed by 7 bases and J by 2 bases, 10 bases remained unmatched. The CDR3 is made up of 15 amino acids. The germline CDR1 and CDR2 sequences are MNHEY and SVGEGT.

V is TRBV7-2 and J is TRBJ1-3, with 7 bases aligning to TRBD1. This CDR3 has 18 residues. The V segment lost 6 bases and the J segment 0 bases; nucleotides outside the gene matches: 14. Per the germline V gene, CDR1 is SGHTA and CDR2 is FQGNSA. The CDR3 DNA reads as TGTGCCAGCAGAGACGACAGGGTTGGGCATCTCTCTGGAAACACCATATATTTT. Its translation is CASRDDRVGHLSGNTIYF. The full variable domain, in which reference TRBV7-2 and TRBJ1-3 provide the parts outside the CDR3, is GAGVSQSPSNKVTEKGKDVELRCDPISGHTALYWYRQSLGQGLEFLIYFQGNSAPDKSGLPSDRFSAERTGGSVSTLTIQRTQQEDSAVYLCASRDDRVGHLSGNTIYFGEGSWLTVV.